The T cell receptor (beta chain) under discussion was sequenced for a study of CD8 T cells in Susac syndrome. Whole-study context: Patients with Susac syndrome, at blood draw, were therapy-naive, on corticosteroids, or on intravenous immunoglobulin alone.

The CDR3 runs 15 residues. V lost 5 bases to trimming and J lost 2 bases; unmatched junction nucleotides: 3. CDR1 is LGHDT and CDR2 is YNNKEL in the germline V gene (reference sequence). With random hexamers, reverse transcription was performed on roughly 0.45 to 1 ug of RNA. Amplification of TCR beta CDR3 used immunoSEQ multiplex PCR across 54 Vbeta and 13 Jbeta. TCRdb re-called the immunoSEQ multiplex PCR reads through MiXCR, storing one row per CDR3 protein. The data contain tens of thousands of distinct CDR3 sequences, 95% to 96% of them singletons. CD8+ and CD4+ T cells from blood underwent TCR beta sequencing. Study-wide results and caveats: Peak Susac CD8+ clonal expansion was seen in TEMRA cells and active patients.

Turning to this clonotype: Its target is unknown.

Sequenced sample: CD8+ T cells from PBMCs. This chain uses TRBV3-1 with TRBJ2-2; TRBD1 aligns across 9 bases. This clonotype originated in a human donor with Susac syndrome. CDR3 coding DNA: TGTGCCAGCAGCTCGGGACAGGGAAACACCGGGGAGCTGTTTTTT. Protein sequence: CASSSGQGNTGELFF.